This T cell receptor (beta chain) was identified in a study of cytomegalovirus exposure and HLA in healthy donors. The PCR was carried out with 60 Vbeta primers and 13 Jbeta primers. Only in-frame clones appear in the TCRdb table, and some are missing; sequencing was by immunoSEQ multiplex PCR. Among around 92,000 clones listed, roughly 79% were seen once. Donors showed nominal health when sampled, although they likely had unrecorded immune exposures. Looked up from germline, CDR1 is SGHAT and CDR2 is FQNNGV. Between the trimmed V and J ends, which lost 2 bases and 2 bases, there was a span of 9 bases. The CDR3 has 14 residues. This clone occurred a few times. The antigen is unknown. General study results and limits: Later analysis identified a missense DCLRE1C variant that was linked to TCR beta V- and J-gene trimming. Associated with HLA alleles at 0.05 false discovery rate in a later analysis were around 15,000 TCR beta sequences. The productive fraction for most TCR beta V segments was about 90% or about 30% in an earlier analysis.

The chain joins TRBV11-2 to TRBJ1-2, with TRBD1 as a possible D gene (5 bases). Material for sequencing was PBMCs. The receptor comes from a woman in her seventies in good health and CMV-seropositive. The CDR3 DNA is TGTGCCAGCAGCTTACCGACAGTGAACTATGGCTACACCTTC. Its translation is CASSLPTVNYGYTF.